The entry below gives a single T cell receptor (beta chain) sequence along with its context. The sample comes from a study of blood T cell repertoires in COVID-19. For the study at large: The cDNA or gDNA used as material had been derived from T cells, B-cell-depleted T cells, or PBMCs.

Assay used: immunoSEQ multiplex PCR; TCRdb lists only in-frame clones, some missing. The sample shows some 220,000 clones, roughly 82% of them seen only once. The CDR3 extends over 15 amino acids. V was clipped by 3 bases and J by 4 bases; unmatched bases: 6. Germline V gives CDR1 SGHTA, CDR2 FQGNSA. This receptor was obtained from a man aged 45-65 years with active or convalescent COVID-19. This rearrangement joins TRBV7-2 to TRBJ2-5; 9 bases agree with TRBD2. The sample taken for sequencing was peripheral blood. CDR3 DNA sequence: TGTGCCAGCAGCTTGAGGGCGGGAGGGGCAGAGACCCAGTACTTC. Protein: CASSLRAGGAETQYF.